This TCR beta chain emerged from a study of T-cell memory formation after mild COVID-19. Study-level information: TCR clusters were largely donor specific.

V dropped 7 bases and J dropped 6; count of bases not matched to a gene: 8. The CDR3 is 13 amino acids. The germline CDR1 and CDR2 sequences are LNHDA and SQIVND (reference sequence). With constant-segment primers, 5'RACE yielded cDNA libraries of TCR alpha and TCR beta that carried sample barcodes and UMIs. TCRdb called the 5' RACE reads again in MiXCR, with one record for every CDR3 protein. The sample includes 45,000 or so distinct CDR3 sequences, about 6.8% of them seen just once. The source material was PBMCs or a T cell subset sorted from them (not recorded which). The source of this sequence is an adult who had mild COVID-19 (a few samples of this study predate the infection). Cell type and time point are not known. The chain joins TRBV19 to TRBJ1-1; 7 nucleotides agree with TRBD1. CDR3 coding DNA: TGTGCCAGTACCTCGACAGGGTACTCTGAAGCTTTCTTT. It yields the protein CASTSTGYSEAFF.